The 24 T cell receptor beta chains below all came from one sample that was sequenced in a study of tumor-infiltrating lymphocytes in oesophageal squamous cell carcinoma. Using its own MiXCR run on the PCR reads, TCRdb lists one record per CDR3 protein. This table holds 15,000 to 20,000 distinct CDR3 sequences, 40% to 50% found once. The sample was esophageal tumor tissue. The receptors were gathered from a male donor with esophageal squamous cell carcinoma.

Comments on this clonotype: A read error may produce the germline difference seen at one junction end. V usage is TRBV4-1 and J usage is TRBJ2-5, with 12 positions matching TRBD2. Germline V gene lookup returns CDR1 MGHRA and CDR2 YSYEKL. The CDR3 is 19 residues long. CDR3 nucleotide sequence: TGTGCCAGCAGCCAAGATCTGGCTAGCGGGGGGGCCCACCAAGAGACCCAGTACTTC. Translating it yields CASSQDLASGGAHQETQYF.

This clonotype was counted between two and nine times. This may come from a read error, since a much larger clone is one base off. This chain links TRBV6-1 with TRBJ2-1; D might be TRBD2 (8 bases). The CDR3 extends over 17 amino acids. The germline V gene encodes CDR1 MNHNS and CDR2 SASEGT. V dropped 0 bases and J dropped 10 bases, with 22 bases sitting between them. CDR3 region: CASSEAKGGGIAGEQFF. The CDR3, as DNA: TGTGCCAGCAGTGAAGCAAAAGGGGGCGGAATAGCGGGAGAGCAGTTCTTC.

This clonotype was recorded at least ten times. The chain has TRBV7-2 and TRBJ2-1; D ambiguous. Germline V gene lookup returns CDR1 SGHTA and CDR2 FQGNSA. CDR3 size: 13 residues. V lost 1 base and J lost 10, with 11 bases in between. The CDR3 reads CASSLVFPYEQFF. The CDR3 DNA follows: TGTGCCAGCAGCTTAGTTTTCCCCTACGAGCAGTTCTTC.

By share, this clonotype ranks as medium-sized. The chain employs TRBV7-2 and TRBJ2-1, with 7 bases fitting TRBD2. The germline V gene has CDR1 SGHTA and CDR2 FQGNSA. The CDR3 is 16 residues long. V shed 5 bases, J shed 6 bases, and the junction held 13 bases outside the gene matches. Here the CDR3 reads CASSTSAAGVGNEQFF. The DNA for the CDR3 is TGTGCCAGCAGCACCAGTGCGGCGGGAGTTGGCAATGAGCAGTTCTTC.

In its sample, this clonotype is medium-sized (0.01 to 0.1%). The chain couples TRBV7-9 to TRBJ2-1, with D perhaps TRBD2 (5 bases). Germline V gives CDR1 SEHNR, CDR2 FQNEAQ (reference sequence). The length of the CDR3 is 18 residues. V was trimmed by 4 bases and J by 0 bases, leaving 19 bases between them. The CDR3 coding sequence is TGTGCCAGCAGCTCGCTAGCTTATAGCAGAAGCTCCTACAATGAGCAGTTCTTC. It is translated as CASSSLAYSRSSYNEQFF.

This sequence joins TRBV6-6 and TRBJ2-5; 13 positions agree with TRBD2. The germline V gene encodes CDR1 MNHNY and CDR2 SVGAGI (reference sequence). Trimming took 2 bases from V and 11 from J; bases not matched to a gene: 23. The CDR3 consists of 20 residues. DNA of the CDR3: TGTGCCAGCAGTTACCTTGGGACTAGCGGGATAGTTCGCTCCTACAATGAGCAGTACTTC. As protein: CASSYLGTSGIVRSYNEQYF.

CDR3 bases: TGTGCCAGCAGCTTCGGCAGGGCTACAGATACGCAGTATTTT. Its translation: CASSFGRATDTQYF. This chain connects TRBV7-4 to TRBJ2-3; maybe TRBD1 (5 bases). The CDR3 is made up of 14 amino acids. In germline, CDR1 is SGHVT, CDR2 SQSDAQ. V was trimmed by 3 bases and J by 3 bases, leaving 10 bases between them. The full variable domain, in which reference TRBV7-4 and TRBJ2-3 provide the parts outside the CDR3, is GAGVSQSPRYKVAKRGRDVALRCDSISGHVTLYWYRQTLGQGSEVLTYSQSDAQRDKSGRPSGRFSAERPERSVSTLKIQRTEQGDSAVYLCASSFGRATDTQYFGPGTRLTVL.

The genes are TRBV10-3 and TRBJ2-3; 8 nucleotides match TRBD2. Germline V gene sequence: CDR1 ENHRY, CDR2 SYGVKD. The CDR3 has 15 residues. Trimming cost V 4 bases and J 0 bases; bases outside gene matches: 3. This CDR3 reads CAISALAGSTDTQYF. For the CDR3, the DNA is TGTGCCATCAGTGCGCTAGCGGGTAGCACAGATACGCAGTATTTT.

This clonotype was seen only a few times. The chain joins TRBV7-2 to TRBJ2-5; D is tentatively TRBD1 or TRBD2 (5 bases each). The CDR3 is 15 amino acids. The germline V and J ends were trimmed by 2 bases and 4 bases, with 14 bases remaining between them. Germline CDR1 and CDR2: SGHTA and FQGNSA. The CDR3 DNA follows: TGTGCCAGCAGCTTAAACACCGGGGCGGGAGAGACCCAGTACTTC. Its protein is CASSLNTGAGETQYF.

The rearrangement links TRBV7-2 to TRBJ2-5; D not resolved. In germline, CDR1 is SGHTA, CDR2 FQGNSA. Trimming removed 4 bases from V and 11 bases from J, with 26 bases in between. The CDR3 length is 16 residues. This CDR3 is CASSSVDSGSYNEQYF. CDR3 nucleotide sequence: TGTGCCAGCAGCTCCGTCGACTCTGGCTCCTACAATGAGCAGTACTTC.

This clonotype was recorded at least ten times. A read error may be the cause here, since a much bigger clone is one base away. This chain connects TRBV6-1 to TRBJ2-7; no firm D call. Germline loops: CDR1 MNHNS, CDR2 SASEGT. The V end was cut by 2 bases, the J end by 7 bases, with 21 bases between. The CDR3 loop spans 16 amino acids. This CDR3 reads CASSELMGALYNEQYF. The CDR3, as DNA: TGTGCCAGCAGTGAACTTATGGGCGCACTCTACAATGAGCAGTACTTC.

J is TRBJ2-1 and V is TRBV11-2; no clear D. This CDR3 comprises 18 residues. Trimming pared 0 bases from V and 1 base from J, leaving 16 bases between. Germline V lookup: CDR1 SGHAT, CDR2 FQNNGV. The CDR3 sequence is CASSLDPEGEGSYNEQFF. CDR3 sequence (DNA): TGTGCCAGCAGCTTAGATCCAGAAGGAGAAGGTTCCTACAATGAGCAGTTCTTC. The full variable domain, its missing parts supplied by reference TRBV11-2 and TRBJ2-1, is EAGVAQSPRYKIIEKRQSVAFWCNPISGHATLYWYQQILGQGPKLLIQFQNNGVVDDSQLPKDRFSAERLKGVDSTLKIQPAKLEDSAVYLCASSLDPEGEGSYNEQFFGPGTRLTVL.

With regard to this clonotype: A much larger clone lies a single base off, so this may be a read error. The chain is built from TRBV5-1 and TRBJ2-5; 8 bases fit TRBD1. Gene TRBJ2-1 matches the end of the DNA better, so the J call may be wrong. Germline lookup yields CDR1 SGHRS and CDR2 YFSETQ. This CDR3 region has 16 residues. CDR3 sequence (DNA): TGCGCCAGCGAGGAAGCCTTTAGACAGGGGAGGAATGAGCAGTTCTTC. Protein sequence: CASEEAFRQGRNEQFF.

The chain carries TRBV7-6 and TRBJ2-7; TRBD2 is a possible D gene (5 bases). Gene TRBJ2-1 matches the end of the DNA better, so the J call may be wrong. The CDR3 has 12 amino acids. Germline V lookup: CDR1 SGHVS, CDR2 FNYEAQ. The CDR3 here is CASSLSGNEQFF. In nucleotides, the CDR3 is TGTGCCAGCAGCTTAAGCGGCAATGAGCAGTTCTTC.

The chain links TRBV7-3 to TRBJ2-6; D gene uncertain. The germline V and J ends were trimmed by 4 bases and 2 bases, with 6 bases remaining between them. The CDR3 contains 14 residues. Germline V CDR1 and CDR2: SGHTA, FQGTGA. The CDR3 protein is CASSSSPGANVLTF. CDR3 DNA sequence: TGTGCCAGCAGCTCTTCCCCTGGGGCCAACGTCCTGACTTTC.

The chain links TRBV11-2 to TRBJ2-3; D perhaps matches TRBD2 (5 bases). CDR1 SGHAT and CDR2 FQNNGV come from the germline V gene. The V end was cut by 4 bases, the J end by 14 bases, with 37 bases between. CDR3 length: 19 residues. The CDR3 coding sequence is TGTGCCAGCAGCTCTCACTATCGGGGATCGATATTGAACACCGGGGAGCTGTATTTT. Amino acids: CASSSHYRGSILNTGELYF.

The chain links TRBV7-3 to TRBJ2-3; 7 bases align to TRBD2. Germline V gene data show CDR1 as SGHTA and CDR2 as FQGTGA. The CDR3 runs to 15 residues. The junction had 4 bases not matched to a gene; V was cut back by 2 bases and J by 2 bases. As DNA, the CDR3 is TGTGCCAGCAGCTTATCAGCGGGAAACACAGATACGCAGTATTTT. It yields the protein CASSLSAGNTDTQYF.

This clonotype was detected a few times. This chain joins TRBV7-2 and TRBJ1-2; 7 bases map to TRBD1. V lost 5 bases to trimming and J lost 6 bases; unmatched junction nucleotides: 18. The germline CDR1 and CDR2 sequences are SGHTA and FQGNSA. The CDR3 totals 17 residues. The CDR3 protein is CASSPGGARDRTNGYTF. The CDR3 nucleotides are TGTGCCAGCAGCCCAGGGGGGGCTCGGGACAGAACTAATGGCTACACCTTC.

As concerns this clonotype: Its ends do not fully match the called genes, so a read error is possible. V usage is TRBV7-6 and J usage is TRBJ1-6, with D hard to call. CDR1 and CDR2 (germline): SGHVS, FNYEAQ. The CDR3 is 14 amino acids. CDR3 bases: TGTGTCAGCAGCCGGAGCGGGAGGAGCGATGAGCAGTACTTT. Its translation is CVSSRSGRSDEQYF.

This clonotype has only one observation. V is TRBV7-8 and J is TRBJ1-2; perhaps TRBD1 as D (5 bases). Deletions cut 5 bases from V and 8 bases from J, with 12 bases between. In germline, CDR1 is SGHVS, CDR2 FQNEAQ. This CDR3 is built from 12 residues. The CDR3 region is CASSRGLGGYTF. Written as DNA, the CDR3 is TGTGCCAGCAGCCGGGGACTTGGGGGCTACACCTTC. Supplemented by reference TRBV7-8 and TRBJ1-2, the full variable domain reads GAGVSQSPRYKVAKRGQDVALRCDPISGHVSLFWYQQALGQGPEFLTYFQNEAQLDKSGLPSDRFFAERPEGSVSTLKIQRTQQEDSAVYLCASSRGLGGYTFGSGTRLTVV.

The rearrangement joins TRBV28 to TRBJ2-3; 7 nucleotides line up with TRBD1. Germline V gene lookup returns CDR1 MDHEN and CDR2 SYDVKM. With V trimmed by 3 bases and J by 0 bases, 3 bases remained unmatched. The CDR3 extends over 15 amino acids. The CDR3 DNA reads as TGTGCCAGCAGTTTTGGGACAGCAAGCACAGATACGCAGTATTTT. It translates to CASSFGTASTDTQYF.

This clonotype was recorded a few times. The chain carries TRBV28 and TRBJ2-2; D is perhaps TRBD1 (6 bases). Trimming took off 3 bases at V and 5 bases at J, with 28 bases between the two ends. The CDR3 spans 20 residues. Germline loops: CDR1 MDHEN, CDR2 SYDVKM. In nucleotides, the CDR3 is TGTGCCAGCAGTTTTCGAGTCGGTTGGGGGCCGGATCCGGGAACCGGGGAGCTGTTTTTT. As protein: CASSFRVGWGPDPGTGELFF. The full variable domain, rest sourced from reference TRBV28 and TRBJ2-2, is DVKVTQSSRYLVKRTGEKVFLECVQDMDHENMFWYRQDPGLGLRLIYFSYDVKMKEKGDIPEGYSVSREKKERFSLILESASTNQTSMYLCASSFRVGWGPDPGTGELFFGEGSRLTVL.

This clonotype counts as medium-sized. J is TRBJ2-7 and V is TRBV27; TRBD1 agrees at 7 bases. V shed 4 bases and J 2 bases; nucleotides not matched to a gene: 5. Germline CDR1 MNHEY, CDR2 SMNVEV (reference sequence). The CDR3 has 14 residues. CDR3 residues: CASSSGTVTYEQYF. In DNA form, the CDR3 reads TGTGCCAGCAGTTCCGGGACAGTGACCTACGAGCAGTACTTC.

This clonotype was picked up one time. This chain uses TRBV5-4 with TRBJ2-5; 8 nucleotides align to TRBD1. V was clipped by 3 bases and J by 4 bases; unmatched bases: 8. This CDR3 is 15 amino acids long. Per the germline V gene, CDR1 is SGHNT and CDR2 is YYREEE (reference sequence). CDR3 in amino acids: CASSSPGQAIETQYF. The CDR3 bases are TGTGCCAGCAGCTCCCCGGGACAGGCGATAGAGACCCAGTACTTC.